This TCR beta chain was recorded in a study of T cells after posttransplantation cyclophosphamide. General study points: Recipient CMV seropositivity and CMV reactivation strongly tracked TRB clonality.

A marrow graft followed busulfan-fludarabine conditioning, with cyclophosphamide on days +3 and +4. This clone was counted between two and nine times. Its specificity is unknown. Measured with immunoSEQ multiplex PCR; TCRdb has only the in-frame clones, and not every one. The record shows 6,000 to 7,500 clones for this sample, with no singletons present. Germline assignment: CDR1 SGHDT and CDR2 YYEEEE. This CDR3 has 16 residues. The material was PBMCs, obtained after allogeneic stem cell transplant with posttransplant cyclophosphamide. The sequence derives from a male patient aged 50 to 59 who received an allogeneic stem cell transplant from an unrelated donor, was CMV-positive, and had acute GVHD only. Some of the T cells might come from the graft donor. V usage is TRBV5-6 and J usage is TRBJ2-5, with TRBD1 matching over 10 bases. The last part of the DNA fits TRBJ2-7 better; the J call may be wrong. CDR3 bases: TGTGCCAGCAGCCATGACAGGGGGCGAACCACCTACGAGCAGTACTTC. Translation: CASSHDRGRTTYEQYF.